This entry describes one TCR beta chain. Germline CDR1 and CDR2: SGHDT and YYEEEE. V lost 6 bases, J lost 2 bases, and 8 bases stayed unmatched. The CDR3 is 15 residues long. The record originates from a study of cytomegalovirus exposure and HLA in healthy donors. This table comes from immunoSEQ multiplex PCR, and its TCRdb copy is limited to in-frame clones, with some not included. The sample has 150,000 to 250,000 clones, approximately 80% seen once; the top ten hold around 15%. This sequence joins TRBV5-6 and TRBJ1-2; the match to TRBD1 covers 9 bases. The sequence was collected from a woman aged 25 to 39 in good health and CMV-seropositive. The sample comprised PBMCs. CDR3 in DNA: TGTGCCAGCATCACTGGAGGACAGGGGAACTATGGCTACACCTTC. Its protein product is CASITGGQGNYGYTF. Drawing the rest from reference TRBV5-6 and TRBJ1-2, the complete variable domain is DAGVTQSPTHLIKTRGQQVTLRCSPKSGHDTVSWYQQALGQGPQFIFQYYEEEERQRGNFPDRFSGHQFPNYSSELNVNALLLGDSALYLCASITGGQGNYGYTFGSGTRLTVV.